This T cell receptor (beta chain) was profiled in a study of monozygotic twins with inflammatory bowel disease. TCRdb re-called the 5' RACE reads; one entry per CDR3 protein, DNA not given. The sample table sets out some 160,000 distinct CDR3 sequences. This CDR3 has 13 residues. Germline V gene sequence: CDR1 SGHVS, CDR2 FNYEAQ. The chain uses TRBV7-6 and TRBJ2-1. The sequence came from a human donor with ulcerative colitis or Crohn's disease, or a healthy co-twin of an affected twin (not recorded which). Sequenced material: blood. The CDR3 spells CASSFSQYNEQFF. Together with reference TRBV7-6 and TRBJ2-1, the CDR3 gives the full variable domain: GAGVSQSPRYKVTKRGQDVALRCDPISGHVSLYWYRQALGQGPEFLTYFNYEAQQDKSGLPNDRFSAERPEGSISTLTIQRTEQRDSAMYRCASSFSQYNEQFFGPGTRLTVL.